The 20 T cell receptor beta chains below were found in one sample sequenced in a study of T cell responses to AZD1222 COVID-19 vaccine. Clones were sequenced by immunoSEQ multiplex PCR, and TCRdb holds only the in-frame ones, with some missing. The sample yields around 100,000 clones, around nine tenths seen once. Material: peripheral blood, obtained on day 0 of AZD1222 vaccination. These receptor sequences come from an adult in good health.

The rearrangement uses TRBV9 and TRBJ1-5, with D uncertain. Germline values: CDR1 SGDLS, CDR2 YYNGEE. V lost 0 bases to trimming and J lost 0 bases, with 10 bases between them. This CDR3 region has 16 residues. The CDR3 sequence: CASSVGPDISNQPQHF. The CDR3 DNA is TGTGCCAGCAGCGTAGGGCCAGACATTAGCAATCAGCCCCAGCATTTT. The full variable domain, with the rest looked up from reference TRBV9 and TRBJ1-5, is DSGVTQTPKHLITATGQRVTLRCSPRSGDLSVYWYQQSLDQGLQFLIQYYNGEERAKGNILERFSAQQFPDLHSELNLSSLELGDSALYFCASSVGPDISNQPQHFGDGTRLSIL.

The V and J genes are TRBV5-6 and TRBJ1-2; D not certain. The CDR3 is made up of 15 amino acids. Germline V gene sequence: CDR1 SGHDT, CDR2 YYEEEE. V lost 5 bases, J lost 2 bases, and 16 bases lay in between. The CDR3 DNA follows: TGTGCCAGCAGGAACCTCGTCGGGCAGAACTATGGCTACACCTTC. This gives the protein CASRNLVGQNYGYTF.

This clone appeared a single time. The junction does not match germline at one end; this may be a read error. The J gene is TRBJ2-2, the V gene TRBV2, with D possibly matching TRBD1 (5 bases). The V gene's germline CDR1 is SNHLY and CDR2 FYNNEI. The CDR3 has 14 residues. The DNA of the CDR3 is TGTGCCAACAGTGTTTACAGGACCACCGGGGAGCTGTTTTTT. Protein: CANSVYRTTGELFF.

The chain employs TRBV7-6 and TRBJ2-7; 11 nucleotides line up with TRBD2. This CDR3 has 15 amino acids. Germline CDR1 SGHVS, CDR2 FNYEAQ. J gave up 3 bases and V 2 bases, and 3 bases lay outside the gene matches. CDR3 protein: CASSLLLAGDYEQYF. CDR3 sequence (DNA): TGTGCCAGCAGCTTACTACTAGCGGGGGACTACGAGCAGTACTTC.

J is TRBJ1-2 and V is TRBV27; 10 bases map to TRBD1. CDR1 and CDR2 from the germline V gene are MNHEY and SMNVEV (reference sequence). This CDR3 contains 14 residues. J gave up 7 bases and V 5 bases, and 7 bases lay outside the gene matches. CDR3 region: CASSKRQGAIGYTF. The CDR3 DNA is TGTGCCAGCAGTAAACGACAGGGGGCGATTGGCTACACCTTC.

V and J are TRBV27 and TRBJ2-3; 8 positions match TRBD2. The CDR3 runs to 13 residues. The germline V gene has CDR1 MNHEY and CDR2 SMNVEV (reference sequence). V lost 7 bases to trimming and J lost 5 bases; unmatched junction nucleotides: 5. For the CDR3, the DNA is TGTGCCAGCATTAGCGGGGCCGGAGATACGCAGTATTTT. As protein: CASISGAGDTQYF.

This rearrangement joins TRBV10-3 to TRBJ2-1; TRBD2 agrees at 13 bases. The CDR3 consists of 16 residues. CDR1 is ENHRY, CDR2 SYGVKD, per germline. Germline trimming cut 4 bases from V and 6 bases from J; bases unmatched to any gene: 6. The CDR3 DNA reads as TGTGCCATCAGTGGACTAGCGGGAGGAGGGGTCAATGAGCAGTTCTTC. This encodes CAISGLAGGGVNEQFF.

The DNA for the CDR3 is TGTGCCAGCAGCCCAGCAGGGACAGGGACCGTCAATGAGCAGTTCTTC. Translation: CASSPAGTGTVNEQFF. This sequence joins TRBV9 and TRBJ2-1; 9 bases fit TRBD1. Germline V gene data show CDR1 as SGDLS and CDR2 as YYNGEE. The CDR3 spans 16 residues. V was pared by 4 bases and J by 6 bases, with 11 bases of the junction left unmatched.

This clone was detected a few times. The V gene is TRBV28, the J gene TRBJ1-1; D unclear. Trimming shortened V by 1 base and J by 1 base, and 7 bases separated the two germline ends. CDR3 length equals 14 residues. In germline, CDR1 is MDHEN, CDR2 SYDVKM. The CDR3, as DNA: TGTGCCAGCAGTTTATTGGAGGGGAACACTGAAGCTTTCTTT. Translating it yields CASSLLEGNTEAFF.

The gene calls are TRBV5-8 and TRBJ1-5; TRBD1 agrees at 9 bases. Per the germline V gene, CDR1 is SGHTS and CDR2 is YDEGEE. J lost 6 bases, V lost 4 bases, and 5 bases had no gene match. There are 14 residues in the CDR3. For the CDR3, the DNA is TGTGCCAGCAGCCGGACAGGGGCAGGTCAGCCCCAGCATTTT. Encoded protein: CASSRTGAGQPQHF.

The genes are TRBV11-2 and TRBJ1-5; D possibly corresponds to TRBD1 (5 bases). The CDR3 is 13 residues long. Germline V gives CDR1 SGHAT, CDR2 FQNNGV. Trimming cost V 5 bases and J 7 bases, with 12 bases left between them. The CDR3 nucleotides read TGTGCCAGCAGCCCGGGGGGGGACCAGCCCCAGCATTTT. This encodes CASSPGGDQPQHF.

The chain employs TRBV3-1 (or the pseudogene TRBV3-2) and TRBJ2-3; D remains ambiguous. CDR1 is LGHDT and CDR2 is YNNKEL in the germline V gene (reference sequence). The CDR3 extends over 12 amino acids. V lost 6 bases to trimming and J lost 4 bases, with 8 bases between them. The CDR3 region has the DNA TGTGCCAGCAGTCGGAGCTCAGATACGCAGTATTTT. Encoded protein: CASSRSSDTQYF.

The V call is TRBV28, the J call TRBJ1-2, with 11 bases matching TRBD1. V trimming: 5 bases; J trimming: 7 bases; junction bases outside the gene matches: 15. The CDR3 runs 17 residues. In germline, CDR1 is MDHEN, CDR2 SYDVKM. CDR3 coding DNA: TGTGCCAGCAGTATCGGTTCTAGGACAGGGGGCTTGGGTGGCTACACCTTC. Amino acid sequence: CASSIGSRTGGLGGYTF.

V usage is TRBV6-1 and J usage is TRBJ1-2, with TRBD1 identical over 7 bases. V gave up 1 base and J gave up 3 bases; unmatched junction bases: 5. Germline values: CDR1 MNHNS, CDR2 SASEGT. The CDR3 sequence is 15 residues long. CDR3 nucleotides: TGTGCCAGCAGTGAAGTTGGGACAGAGTACTATGGCTACACCTTC. Its translation: CASSEVGTEYYGYTF.

V usage is TRBV7-2 and J usage is TRBJ2-7; a weak D match, TRBD2 (6 bases). From germline, CDR1 is SGHTA and CDR2 FQGNSA. This CDR3 has 17 residues. V was shortened by 4 bases and J by 4 bases, with 23 bases between the two germline ends. This CDR3 reads CASSSLGGDVVQYEQYF. The CDR3 DNA reads TGTGCCAGCAGCTCCCTTGGAGGGGACGTCGTTCAATACGAGCAGTACTTC.

The rearrangement uses TRBV19 and TRBJ1-1, with 8 positions matching TRBD1. The V segment lost 2 bases and the J segment 3 bases; nucleotides outside the gene matches: 8. The CDR3 covers 16 residues. From germline, CDR1 is LNHDA and CDR2 SQIVND (reference sequence). CDR3 in DNA: TGTGCCAGTAGTATATTCACAGGGGGTTTCGACACTGAAGCTTTCTTT. Its protein is CASSIFTGGFDTEAFF.

This chain uses TRBV4-1 with TRBJ2-7; 7 positions match TRBD1. CDR3 length: 15 amino acids. V trimming: 1 base; J trimming: 4 bases; junction bases outside the gene matches: 7. Germline values: CDR1 MGHRA, CDR2 YSYEKL. The CDR3 spells CASSQGEGRGYEQYF. CDR3 DNA: TGCGCCAGCAGCCAAGGAGAAGGCAGGGGGTACGAGCAGTACTTC.

The chain links TRBV28 to TRBJ2-5, with 10 bases matching TRBD2. Trimming cost V 3 bases and J 5 bases; bases outside gene matches: 6. The CDR3 totals 15 residues. The germline V gene encodes CDR1 MDHEN and CDR2 SYDVKM. The CDR3 DNA is TGTGCCAGCAGTTTGTCTAGCGGGAGACAGGAGACCCAGTACTTC. Amino acids: CASSLSSGRQETQYF.

V usage is TRBV11-2 and J usage is TRBJ1-1, with no clear D. The germline V and J ends were trimmed by 2 bases and 1 base, with 5 bases remaining between them. The CDR3 consists of 13 residues. Germline-derived CDR1 and CDR2 are SGHAT and FQNNGV. CDR3 in DNA: TGTGCCAGCAGCTTAATCCCGAACACTGAAGCTTTCTTT. This codes for CASSLIPNTEAFF.

The genes are TRBV19 and TRBJ2-7; 14 nucleotides align to TRBD2. The CDR3 is 17 residues long. V was clipped by 4 bases and J by 5 bases; unmatched bases: 10. CDR1 LNHDA and CDR2 SQIVND come from the germline V gene (reference sequence). CDR3 region: CASSRLAGGPARHEQYF. CDR3 DNA: TGTGCCAGTAGTAGACTAGCGGGAGGGCCAGCGCGCCACGAGCAGTACTTC.